This TCR beta chain originates from a study of regulatory T cells in long-lasting Graves disease. Across the whole study: Newly diagnosed Graves' patients had under 3 months of antithyroid drugs. Study-wide findings and caveats: With under 3,500 shared public clonotypes, persistent patients exceeded new patients, who shared about a thousand.

With regard to this clonotype: What it binds is unknown.

The length of the CDR3 is 14 residues. Germline values: CDR1 SGHDN, CDR2 FVKESK. V was trimmed by 1 base and J by 7 bases, leaving 8 bases between them. CDR3-region Arm-PCR and iRepertoire HTBI primers produced the TCR beta libraries. MiXCR, run by TCRdb on the multiplex PCR reads, gives a single entry per CDR3 protein. The sample lists fewer than 550,000 distinct CDR3 sequences; about 16% were seen once. The time point was: newly diagnosed GD, antithyroid drugs for less than 3 months. Extracted RNA from PBMCs served as the source of the TCR library. This same sample was also part of a study on T cells in Graves' hyperthyroidism and ophthalmopathy. As reported in that work: In the first-round RT-PCR of the TCR CDR3, the HTBI primer set was used.

This chain connects TRBV14 to TRBJ1-6; D is undetermined. The sequenced sample was peripheral blood mononuclear cells (PBMCs), obtained at new diagnosis, from a patient treated with antithyroid drugs. The sequence was obtained from a woman aged 40 to 65 with Graves disease. The CDR3, as DNA: TGTGCCAGCAGCCAAGTGGGGAGGAATTCACCCCTCCACTTT. Residues: CASSQVGRNSPLHF.